The T cell receptor (beta chain) under discussion was sequenced for a study of CD8 T cells in Susac syndrome. An input of roughly 0.5 to 1 ug of RNA was subjected to reverse transcription using random hexamers. The authors amplified TCR beta CDR3 across 54 Vbeta and 13 Jbeta using immunoSEQ multiplex PCR. TCRdb used MiXCR to reprocess the immunoSEQ multiplex PCR reads, holding one entry per CDR3 protein. The sample holds 100,000 to 150,000 distinct CDR3 sequences; over 80% are singletons and the top ten take around 0.51%. High-throughput TCR beta sequencing covered peripheral CD8+ and CD4+ T cells. The multiple sclerosis controls were treatment-naive patients affected by stable or active relapsing-remitting disease. Germline V CDR1 and CDR2: MNHEY, SVGAGI. With 0 bases clipped from V and 4 bases from J, the junction kept 5 bases outside the gene matches. The CDR3 sequence is 15 residues long.

The TCR comes from a human donor with multiple sclerosis. This chain joins TRBV6-5 and TRBJ2-7; 8 bases align to TRBD2. The sequencing sample was made of CD8+ T cells from PBMCs. The CDR3 DNA follows: TGTGCCAGCAGTTACTCGGCGGGGGGCAAGTACGAGCAGTACTTC. This gives the protein CASSYSAGGKYEQYF.